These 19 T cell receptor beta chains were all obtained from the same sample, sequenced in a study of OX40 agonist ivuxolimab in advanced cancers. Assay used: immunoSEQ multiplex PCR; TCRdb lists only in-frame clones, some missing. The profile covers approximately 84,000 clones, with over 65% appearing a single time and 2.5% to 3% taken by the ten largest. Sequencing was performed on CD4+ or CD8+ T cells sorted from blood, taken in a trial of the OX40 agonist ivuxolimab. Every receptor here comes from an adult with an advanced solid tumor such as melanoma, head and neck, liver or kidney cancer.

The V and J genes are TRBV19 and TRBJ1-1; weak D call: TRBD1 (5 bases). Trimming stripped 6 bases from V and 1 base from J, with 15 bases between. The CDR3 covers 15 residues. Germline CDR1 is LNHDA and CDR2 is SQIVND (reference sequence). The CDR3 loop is CASSPGATWNTEAFF. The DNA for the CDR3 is TGTGCCAGTAGCCCTGGGGCCACCTGGAACACTGAAGCTTTCTTT.

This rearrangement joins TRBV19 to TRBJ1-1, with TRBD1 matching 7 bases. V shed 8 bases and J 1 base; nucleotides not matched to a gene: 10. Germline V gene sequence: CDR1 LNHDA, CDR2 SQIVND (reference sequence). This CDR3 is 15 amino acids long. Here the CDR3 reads CASRDRLRTNTEAFF. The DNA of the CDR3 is TGTGCCAGTCGGGACAGATTAAGAACGAACACTGAAGCTTTCTTT.

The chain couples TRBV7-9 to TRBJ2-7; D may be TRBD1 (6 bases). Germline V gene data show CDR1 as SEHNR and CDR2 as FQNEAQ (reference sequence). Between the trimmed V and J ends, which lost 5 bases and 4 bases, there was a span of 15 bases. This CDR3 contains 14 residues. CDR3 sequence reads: CASSEPTGNYEQYF. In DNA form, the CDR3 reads TGTGCCAGCAGCGAGCCGACAGGTAATTACGAGCAGTACTTC.

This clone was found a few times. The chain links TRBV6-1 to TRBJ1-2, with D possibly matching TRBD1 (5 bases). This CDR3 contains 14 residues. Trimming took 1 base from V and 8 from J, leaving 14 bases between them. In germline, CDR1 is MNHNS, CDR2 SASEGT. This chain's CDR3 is CASSEERDQVGYTF. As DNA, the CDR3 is TGTGCCAGCAGTGAAGAGAGGGACCAGGTCGGCTACACCTTC.

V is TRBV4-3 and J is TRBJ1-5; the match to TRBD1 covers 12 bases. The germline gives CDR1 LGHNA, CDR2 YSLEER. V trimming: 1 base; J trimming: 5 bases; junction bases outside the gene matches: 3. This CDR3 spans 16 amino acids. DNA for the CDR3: TGCGCCAGCAGCCAAGTCCGGGACAGGGGGCATCAGCCCCAGCATTTT. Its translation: CASSQVRDRGHQPQHF.

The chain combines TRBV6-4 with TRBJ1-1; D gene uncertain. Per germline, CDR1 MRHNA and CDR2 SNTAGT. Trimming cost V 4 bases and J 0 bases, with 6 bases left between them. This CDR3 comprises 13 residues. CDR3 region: CASSAEVNTEAFF. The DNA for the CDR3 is TGTGCCAGCAGTGCGGAAGTGAACACTGAAGCTTTCTTT.

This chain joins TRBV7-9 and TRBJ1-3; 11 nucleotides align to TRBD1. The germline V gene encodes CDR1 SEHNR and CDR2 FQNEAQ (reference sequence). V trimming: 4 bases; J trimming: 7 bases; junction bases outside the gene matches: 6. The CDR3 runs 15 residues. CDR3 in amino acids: CASSSSGTGGNTIYF. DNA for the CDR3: TGTGCCAGCAGCTCATCCGGGACAGGGGGGAACACCATATATTTT. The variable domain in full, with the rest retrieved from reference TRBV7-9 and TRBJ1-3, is DTGVSQNPRHKITKRGQNVTFRCDPISEHNRLYWYRQTLGQGPEFLTYFQNEAQLEKSRLLSDRFSAERPKGSFSTLEIQRTEQGDSAMYLCASSSSGTGGNTIYFGEGSWLTVV.

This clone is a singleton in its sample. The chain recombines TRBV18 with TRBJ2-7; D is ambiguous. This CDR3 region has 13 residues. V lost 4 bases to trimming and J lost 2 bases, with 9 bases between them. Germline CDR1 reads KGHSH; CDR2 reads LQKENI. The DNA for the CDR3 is TGTGCCAGCTCACTATCGGCCACCTACGAGCAGTACGTC. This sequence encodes CASSLSATYEQYV.

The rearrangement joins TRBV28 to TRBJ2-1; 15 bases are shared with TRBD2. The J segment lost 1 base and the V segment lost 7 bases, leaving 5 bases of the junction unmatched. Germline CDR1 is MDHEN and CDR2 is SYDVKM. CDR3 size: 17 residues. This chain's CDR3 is CASTGLAGGRSYNEQFF. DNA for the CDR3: TGTGCCAGCACCGGACTAGCGGGGGGGCGGTCCTACAATGAGCAGTTCTTC.

The CDR3 region has the DNA TGTGCCAGCAGTTCCGACCCACAGGGGACTAATGAAAAACTGTTTTTT. Translation gives CASSSDPQGTNEKLFF. This chain links TRBV28 with TRBJ1-4; 7 positions agree with TRBD1. Per the germline V gene, CDR1 is MDHEN and CDR2 is SYDVKM. V trimming: 4 bases; J trimming: 2 bases; junction bases outside the gene matches: 7. The CDR3 has 16 amino acids. Full variable domain (rest looked up from reference TRBV28 and TRBJ1-4): DVKVTQSSRYLVKRTGEKVFLECVQDMDHENMFWYRQDPGLGLRLIYFSYDVKMKEKGDIPEGYSVSREKKERFSLILESASTNQTSMYLCASSSDPQGTNEKLFFGSGTQLSVL.

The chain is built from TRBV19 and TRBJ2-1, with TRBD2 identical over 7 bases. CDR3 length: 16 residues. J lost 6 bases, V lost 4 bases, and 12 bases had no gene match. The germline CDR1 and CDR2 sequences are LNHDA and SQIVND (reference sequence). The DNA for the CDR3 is TGTGCCAGTAGTACGACCTGGGGGGGTGTGGGCAATGAGCAGTTCTTC. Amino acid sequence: CASSTTWGGVGNEQFF.

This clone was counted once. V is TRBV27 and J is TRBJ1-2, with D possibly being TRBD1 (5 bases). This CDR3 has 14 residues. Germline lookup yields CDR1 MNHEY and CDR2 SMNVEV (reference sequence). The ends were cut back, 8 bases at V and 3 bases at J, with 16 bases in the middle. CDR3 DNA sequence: TGTGCCAGCGGGCCTGGGGGGGTGGACTATGGCTACACCTTC. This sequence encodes CASGPGGVDYGYTF.

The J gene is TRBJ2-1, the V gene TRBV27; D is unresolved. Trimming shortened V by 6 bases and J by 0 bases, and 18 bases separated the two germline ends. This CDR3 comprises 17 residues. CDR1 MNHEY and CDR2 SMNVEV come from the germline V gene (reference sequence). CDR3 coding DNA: TGTGCCAGCAGCTCTCGACTGCCCTTTAGCTCCTACAATGAGCAGTTCTTC. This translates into CASSSRLPFSSYNEQFF.

The CDR3 region is CASSGGAHRSPLHF. In DNA form, the CDR3 reads TGTGCCAGCAGCGGAGGGGCCCATAGGTCACCCCTCCACTTT. The chain links TRBV9 to TRBJ1-6; a weak D match, TRBD1 (5 bases). V lost 3 bases and J 10 bases, leaving 14 bases between the germline ends. Per germline, CDR1 SGDLS and CDR2 YYNGEE. This CDR3 region has 14 residues.

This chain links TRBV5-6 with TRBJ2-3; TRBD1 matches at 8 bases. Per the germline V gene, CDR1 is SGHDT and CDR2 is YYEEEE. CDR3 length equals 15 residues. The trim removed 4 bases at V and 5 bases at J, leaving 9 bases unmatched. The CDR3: CASSQGSTGGDTQYF. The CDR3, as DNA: TGTGCCAGCAGCCAAGGAAGTACAGGGGGAGATACGCAGTATTTT.

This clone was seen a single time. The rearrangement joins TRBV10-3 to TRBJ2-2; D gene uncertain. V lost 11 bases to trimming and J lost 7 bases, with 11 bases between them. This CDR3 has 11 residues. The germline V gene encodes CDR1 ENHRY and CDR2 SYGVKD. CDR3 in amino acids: CAPHLHGELFF. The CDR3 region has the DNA TGTGCCCCCCATCTACACGGGGAGCTGTTTTTT.

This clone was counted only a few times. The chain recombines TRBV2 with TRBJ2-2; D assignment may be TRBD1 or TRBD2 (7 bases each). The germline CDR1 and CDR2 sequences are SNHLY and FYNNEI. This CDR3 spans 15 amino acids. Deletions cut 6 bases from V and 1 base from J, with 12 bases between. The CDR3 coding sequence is TGTGCCAGCAGCCCCAGGGGGGGGAACACCGGGGAGCTGTTTTTT. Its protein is CASSPRGGNTGELFF.

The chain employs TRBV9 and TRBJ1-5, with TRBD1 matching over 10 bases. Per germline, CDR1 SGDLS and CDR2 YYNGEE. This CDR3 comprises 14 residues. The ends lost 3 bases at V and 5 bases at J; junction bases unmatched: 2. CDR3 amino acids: CASSATGGYQPQHF. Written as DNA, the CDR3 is TGTGCCAGCAGCGCGACAGGGGGCTATCAGCCCCAGCATTTT. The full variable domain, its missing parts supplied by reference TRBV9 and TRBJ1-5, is DSGVTQTPKHLITATGQRVTLRCSPRSGDLSVYWYQQSLDQGLQFLIQYYNGEERAKGNILERFSAQQFPDLHSELNLSSLELGDSALYFCASSATGGYQPQHFGDGTRLSIL.

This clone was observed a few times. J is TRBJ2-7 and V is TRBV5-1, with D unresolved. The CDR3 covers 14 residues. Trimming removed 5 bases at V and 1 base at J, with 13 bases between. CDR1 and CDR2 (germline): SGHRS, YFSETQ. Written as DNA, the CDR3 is TGCGCCAGCAGTTCCACGCCTGCGTCCTACGAGCAGTACTTC. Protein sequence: CASSSTPASYEQYF.